One and the same sample provided the 21 T cell receptor beta chains below, sequenced in a study of vaccination and CD4 T cells after COVID-19. The treatment was: roughly 11-day PBMC culture with coronavirus spike peptide pools or control peptides (ViraFEST assay). Sequence data for DNA of cultured CD4+ T cells were generated by the Oncomine TCR Beta short-read assay. TCRdb recomputed calls from the PCR reads with MiXCR, one row per CDR3 protein. Here the sample spans under 5,500 distinct CDR3 sequences, 21% being singletons. Their cognate antigens are unknown. Specimen: CD4+ T cells from blood, cultured in vitro. All receptors derive from a human donor who had recovered from COVID-19.

V is TRBV4-1 and J is TRBJ2-5; 11 bases fit TRBD1. The CDR3 runs to 15 residues. Germline V lookup: CDR1 MGHRA, CDR2 YSYEKL. The J segment lost 4 bases and the V segment lost 0 bases, leaving 1 base of the junction unmatched. The chain's CDR3 is CASSQEGTGGETQYF. The CDR3 nucleotides read TGCGCCAGCAGCCAAGAGGGGACAGGGGGAGAGACCCAGTACTTC.

This clonotype showed up just a few times. CDR3 in DNA: TGTGCCATCAGTGGGGACAGAAACTATGGCTACACCTTC. Its translation is CAISGDRNYGYTF. The rearrangement links TRBV10-3 to TRBJ1-2; 7 bases are a match to TRBD1. V shed 4 bases, J shed 2 bases, and the junction held 1 base outside the gene matches. Germline CDR1 is ENHRY and CDR2 is SYGVKD. This CDR3 region has 13 residues.

This clonotype appeared a few times. The genes are TRBV10-2 and TRBJ2-7; the match to TRBD1 covers 11 bases. The CDR3 consists of 13 residues. Germline CDR1 and CDR2: WSHSY and SAAADI. The trim removed 10 bases at V and 0 bases at J, leaving 2 bases unmatched. The CDR3 coding sequence is TGCGCCATCGGGACAGGGGGCTCCTACGAGCAGTACTTC. This sequence encodes CAIGTGGSYEQYF.

In its sample, this clonotype ranks as medium-sized. This chain joins TRBV12-3 or TRBV12-4 and TRBJ2-2; D is unresolved. V lost 6 bases and J 1 base, leaving 9 bases between the germline ends. The CDR3 runs to 14 residues. The CDR3 sequence: CASSLLLNTGELFF. CDR3 bases: TGTGCCAGCAGCTTGCTCCTGAACACCGGGGAGCTGTTTTTT.

In this sample, this clonotype is medium-sized. This chain connects TRBV2 to TRBJ2-7, with TRBD1 matching 9 bases. Trimming cost V 8 bases and J 2 bases; bases outside gene matches: 4. The CDR3 is made up of 13 amino acids. In germline, CDR1 is SNHLY, CDR2 FYNNEI. CDR3 in amino acids: CASARQGAYEQYF. As DNA, the CDR3 is TGTGCCAGCGCCCGACAGGGGGCCTACGAGCAGTACTTC.

This clonotype came up once. The V gene is TRBV29-1, the J gene TRBJ2-5, with TRBD2 as a possible D gene (6 bases). There are 14 residues in the CDR3. Germline CDR1 and CDR2: SQVTM and ANQGSEA. Deletions cut 3 bases from V and 3 bases from J, with 14 bases between. The CDR3 coding sequence is TGCAGCGTTGACCCCTGGGGCGGGGAAGAGACCCAGTACTTC. Its protein is CSVDPWGGEETQYF.

This clonotype was recorded a few times. The chain employs TRBV29-1 and TRBJ2-3; unclear D gene. The ends were cut back, 5 bases at V and 1 base at J, with 13 bases in the middle. Germline CDR1 and CDR2: SQVTM and ANQGSEA. The CDR3 length is 14 residues. The CDR3 nucleotides read TGCAGCGTTATATCGGACGGACGCACAGATACGCAGTATTTT. Its protein product is CSVISDGRTDTQYF.

This clonotype ranks as medium-sized (0.01 to 0.1%). The chain employs TRBV6-2 or TRBV6-3 and TRBJ2-2, with 7 bases lining up with TRBD1. The CDR3 contains 14 residues. J gave up 3 bases and V 7 bases, and 5 bases lay outside the gene matches. The germline V gene has CDR1 MNHEY and CDR2 SVGEGT. The CDR3 sequence: CASIWGQYTGELFF. As DNA, the CDR3 is TGTGCCAGCATTTGGGGACAGTACACCGGGGAGCTGTTTTTT.

By sample share, this clonotype is medium-sized. The chain joins TRBV20-1 to TRBJ1-6, with D perhaps TRBD1 (6 bases). Germline values: CDR1 DFQATT, CDR2 SNEGSKA (reference sequence). The V gene lost 5 bases and the J gene lost 9 bases, with 17 bases spanning the gap. The CDR3 extends over 14 amino acids. The CDR3 reads CSALSGEGSSPLHF. CDR3 DNA: TGCAGTGCTCTTTCAGGGGAGGGCAGTTCACCCCTCCACTTT.

The chain has TRBV20-1 and TRBJ2-1, with D perhaps TRBD2 (6 bases). Deletions cut 0 bases from V and 8 bases from J, with 17 bases between. The CDR3 sequence is 15 residues long. In germline, CDR1 is DFQATT, CDR2 SNEGSKA (reference sequence). The CDR3 here is CSARDNVGGIDEQFF. CDR3 nucleotide sequence: TGCAGTGCTAGAGATAATGTCGGGGGAATCGATGAGCAGTTCTTC.

The V and J genes are TRBV6-1 and TRBJ2-7; D might be TRBD1 (6 bases). V shed 6 bases and J shed 0 bases, with 9 bases lying between them. The CDR3 spans 13 residues. Per the germline V gene, CDR1 is MNHNS and CDR2 is SASEGT. CDR3: CASSRGPSYEQYF. The CDR3 DNA sequence: TGTGCCAGCAGCAGGGGCCCCTCCTACGAGCAGTACTTC.

This clonotype is medium-sized in the sample. The chain couples TRBV27 to TRBJ1-4; a weak D match, TRBD1 (6 bases). Germline values: CDR1 MNHEY, CDR2 SMNVEV (reference sequence). Trimming cost V 5 bases and J 7 bases, with 20 bases left between them. The CDR3 extends over 16 amino acids. CDR3 sequence (DNA): TGTGCCAGCAGTAGAAAATGGCGGGGGCAGGGTGAAAAACTGTTTTTT. Residues: CASSRKWRGQGEKLFF.

J is TRBJ1-1 and V is TRBV6-1; no reliable D call. V shed 7 bases and J shed 7 bases, with 16 bases lying between them. The CDR3 is 13 residues long. From germline, CDR1 is MNHNS and CDR2 SASEGT. CDR3 loop: CASTPVISGEAFF. CDR3 DNA: TGTGCCAGCACCCCGGTTATTTCCGGTGAAGCTTTCTTT.

Details on this clonotype: A read error may be the cause here, since a much bigger clone is one base away. This chain links TRBV14 with TRBJ1-2, with D possibly being TRBD1 (6 bases). With 4 bases removed from V and 0 bases from J, the gap between germline ends came to 15 bases. CDR3 length: 16 amino acids. Germline V CDR1 and CDR2: SGHDN, FVKESK. CDR3 sequence reads: CASSLWGAPTNYGYTF. In DNA form, the CDR3 reads TGTGCCAGCAGCCTTTGGGGGGCACCAACTAACTATGGCTACACCTTC. Supplemented by reference TRBV14 and TRBJ1-2, the full variable domain reads EAGVTQFPSHSVIEKGQTVTLRCDPISGHDNLYWYRRVMGKEIKFLLHFVKESKQDESGMPNNRFLAERTGGTYSTLKVQPAELEDSGVYFCASSLWGAPTNYGYTFGSGTRLTVV.

This clonotype is medium-sized by share. The rearrangement joins TRBV6-1 to TRBJ1-2, with 9 bases that match TRBD1. Trimming cost V 5 bases and J 6 bases; bases outside gene matches: 10. The germline V gene has CDR1 MNHNS and CDR2 SASEGT. The CDR3 covers 15 residues. For the CDR3, the DNA is TGTGCCAGCAGTCCCGGGACAGGGAGGTACGATGGCTACACCTTC. This gives the protein CASSPGTGRYDGYTF.

This clonotype was counted a few times. CDR3: CASSRNQGLGNTIYF. CDR3 sequence (DNA): TGTGCCAGCAGTAGGAACCAGGGCCTTGGAAACACCATATATTTT. V gene TRBV12-3 or TRBV12-4 combines with J gene TRBJ1-3; TRBD1 might be the D (5 bases). The V end lost 5 bases, the J end lost 3 bases, and 14 bases lay between the germline ends. There are 15 residues in the CDR3.

The chain couples TRBV7-9 to TRBJ1-1; no clear D gene. V was pared by 2 bases and J by 3 bases, with 10 bases between. The CDR3 is 14 residues long. Per germline, CDR1 SEHNR and CDR2 FQNEAQ (reference sequence). The CDR3 bases are TGTGCCAGCAGCTTACCCGGATCGGACACTGAAGCTTTCTTT. It specifies CASSLPGSDTEAFF.

This clonotype has just a few counts. The rearrangement joins TRBV11-2 to TRBJ1-1; possibly TRBD1 for D (5 bases). CDR3 length equals 15 residues. The germline V and J ends were trimmed by 7 bases and 5 bases, with 20 bases remaining between them. Germline loops: CDR1 SGHAT, CDR2 FQNNGV. CDR3 protein: CASTRNRGAGTEAFF. DNA of the CDR3: TGTGCCAGCACCCGAAACCGGGGCGCAGGGACTGAAGCTTTCTTT.

The rearrangement links TRBV18 to TRBJ2-7; D may correspond to TRBD1 or TRBD2 (5 bases each). Trimming removed 0 bases from V and 6 bases from J, with 15 bases in between. Germline CDR1 reads KGHSH; CDR2 reads LQKENI. The CDR3 runs 15 residues. CDR3 DNA sequence: TGTGCCAGCTCACCACCGAGTCAGGGAGAGGCCGAGCAGTACTTC. It encodes CASSPPSQGEAEQYF.

V is TRBV7-8 and J is TRBJ2-2; D not resolved. This CDR3 has 13 residues. Germline V lookup: CDR1 SGHVS, CDR2 FQNEAQ. Deletions cut 6 bases from V and 4 bases from J, with 9 bases between. The CDR3 loop reads CASRVTSTGELFF. The CDR3, as DNA: TGTGCCAGCAGAGTGACGAGCACCGGGGAGCTGTTTTTT.

In this sample, this clonotype turned up a few times. This sequence joins TRBV6-5 and TRBJ1-4; D possibly corresponds to TRBD1 (6 bases). Germline V CDR1 and CDR2: MNHEY, SVGAGI. This CDR3 contains 15 residues. Trimming shortened V by 4 bases and J by 7 bases, and 16 bases separated the two germline ends. The CDR3 coding sequence is TGTGCCAGCAGTTTCAAGGGGGGAAAAGGTGAAAAACTGTTTTTT. Its translation is CASSFKGGKGEKLFF.